These 8 T cell receptor beta chains came from one sample sequenced in a study of T cells after yellow fever vaccination. TCRdb re-called the 5' RACE reads with MiXCR, one entry per CDR3 protein. Altogether about 260,000 distinct CDR3 sequences are present, 3.6% being singletons, with the ten largest covering around 20%. The sequenced sample was PBMCs, obtained 15 days after the yellow fever booster vaccination. The receptors come from a young man who received the YFV17D yellow fever vaccine.

This clonotype was picked up a small number of times. The chain uses TRBV10-2 and TRBJ1-2, with D tentatively TRBD1 (5 bases). CDR1 is WSHSY and CDR2 is SAAADI in the germline V gene. V was cut by 0 bases and J by 2 bases, with 28 bases left in between. The CDR3 consists of 21 residues. This CDR3 reads CASSESIVSRGFGKVNYGYTF. The CDR3 DNA reads as TGCGCCAGCAGTGAGTCCATAGTCTCGCGGGGGTTTGGTAAGGTGAACTATGGCTACACCTTC.

This clonotype was seen many times. The chain is built from TRBV12-3 or TRBV12-4 and TRBJ1-1; D unclear. V lost 6 bases, J lost 11 bases, and 16 bases lay in between. The CDR3 spans 12 residues. The CDR3 region is CASRKLSERAFF. Here the CDR3 DNA reads TGTGCCAGCAGAAAACTTTCCGAGAGGGCTTTCTTT.

Ten or more counts support this clonotype. The V gene is TRBV6-4, the J gene TRBJ2-2; D unresolved. V lost 0 bases and J lost 6, with 8 bases in between. The CDR3 covers 14 residues. Germline V gene lookup returns CDR1 MRHNA and CDR2 SNTAGT. The CDR3 nucleotides are TGTGCCAGCAGTGACTCGAGAATGTCCGGGGAGCTGTTTTTT. Its protein is CASSDSRMSGELFF.

This clonotype was detected ten times or more. The chain uses TRBV5-1 and TRBJ2-3; D gene ambiguous. CDR3 length: 13 amino acids. Germline values: CDR1 SGHRS, CDR2 YFSETQ. V lost 4 bases and J lost 6, with 12 bases in between. The CDR3 sequence: CASSAQNLDTQYF. CDR3 in DNA: TGCGCCAGCAGCGCACAGAACTTGGATACGCAGTATTTT.

This clonotype was counted a single time. V gene TRBV20-1 combines with J gene TRBJ2-1, with a tentative D call TRBD1 (6 bases). The V end was cut by 3 bases, the J end by 9 bases, with 21 bases between. Germline assignment: CDR1 DFQATT and CDR2 SNEGSKA (reference sequence). This CDR3 spans 15 amino acids. The CDR3 protein is CSASEQGPARGEQFF. CDR3 DNA: TGCAGTGCTAGTGAACAGGGTCCGGCGAGAGGTGAGCAGTTCTTC.

This clonotype has at least ten counts. The chain links TRBV6-1 to TRBJ2-5, with 11 positions matching TRBD2. CDR1 MNHNS and CDR2 SASEGT come from the germline V gene. The CDR3 spans 14 residues. J lost 9 bases, V lost 2 bases, and 5 bases had no gene match. This CDR3 reads CASSEFSGGVSQYF. The CDR3 region has the DNA TGTGCCAGCAGTGAATTTAGCGGGGGGGTTTCCCAGTACTTC.

This clonotype was detected ten times or more. This rearrangement joins TRBV20-1 to TRBJ2-2, with TRBD1 matching 9 bases. The germline V gene has CDR1 DFQATT and CDR2 SNEGSKA (reference sequence). The CDR3 has 13 residues. Trimming removed 6 bases from V and 6 bases from J; junction bases left unmatched: 5. The DNA of the CDR3 is TGCAGTGCGCGGGACAGGGTCGCCGGGGAGCTGTTTTTT. It translates to CSARDRVAGELFF.

This clonotype came up a few times. The chain recombines TRBV19 with TRBJ1-5; D possibly corresponds to TRBD1 (6 bases). The CDR3 length is 14 residues. Trimming shortened V by 10 bases and J by 5 bases, and 18 bases separated the two germline ends. Germline values: CDR1 LNHDA, CDR2 SQIVND (reference sequence). CDR3 nucleotides: TGTGCCACCCAACGGGGGGGCAGGGATCAGCCCCAGCATTTT. It specifies CATQRGGRDQPQHF.